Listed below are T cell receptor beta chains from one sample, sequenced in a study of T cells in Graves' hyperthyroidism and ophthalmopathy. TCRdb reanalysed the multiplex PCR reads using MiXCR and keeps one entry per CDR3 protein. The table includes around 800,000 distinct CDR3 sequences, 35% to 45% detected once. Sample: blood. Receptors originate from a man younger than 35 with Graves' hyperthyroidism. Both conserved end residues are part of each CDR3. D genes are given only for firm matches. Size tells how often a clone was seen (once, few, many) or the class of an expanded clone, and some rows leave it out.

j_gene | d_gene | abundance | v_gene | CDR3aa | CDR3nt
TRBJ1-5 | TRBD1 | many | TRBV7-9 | CASSLEGTDQHF | TGTGCCAGCAGCTTAGAAGGGACAGACCAGCATTTT
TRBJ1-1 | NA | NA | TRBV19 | CASSSGPGGTVAFF | TGTGCCAGTAGTTCTGGGCCCGGTGGGACTGTAGCTTTCTTT
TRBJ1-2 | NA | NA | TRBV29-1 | CSSLPANYGYTF | TGCAGCAGTTTGCCGGCTAACTATGGCTACACCTTC
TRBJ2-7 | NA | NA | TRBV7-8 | CASSHTGGGEYF | TGTGCCAGCAGCCATACAGGGGGAGGGGAGTACTTC
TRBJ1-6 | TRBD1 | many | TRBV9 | CASSQGGTGDSPLHF | TGTGCCAGCAGCCAGGGGGGGACAGGGGATTCACCCCTCCACTTT
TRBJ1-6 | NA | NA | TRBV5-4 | CASWGSDDNSPLHF | TGTGCCAGCTGGGGGTCGGACGATAATTCACCCCTCCACTTT
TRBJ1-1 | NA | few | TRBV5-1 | CASNRPGAPEAFF | TGCGCCAGCAATCGCCCAGGGGCTCCTGAAGCTTTCTTT
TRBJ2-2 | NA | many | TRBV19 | CASADSLNTGELFF | TGTGCCAGTGCAGACAGCCTGAACACCGGGGAGCTGTTTTTT
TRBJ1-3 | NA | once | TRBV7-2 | CASSSSLSGNTIYF | TGTGCCAGCAGTTCATCACTCTCTGGAAACACCATATATTTT
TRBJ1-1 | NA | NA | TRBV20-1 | CSAKTMNTEAFF | TGCAGTGCGAAGACAATGAACACTGAAGCTTTCTTT
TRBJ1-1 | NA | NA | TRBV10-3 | CAISEREAFF | TGTGCCATCAGTGAGCGGGAAGCTTTCTTT
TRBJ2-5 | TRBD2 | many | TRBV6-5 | CASRPAGEETQYF | TGTGCCAGCAGACCAGCGGGAGAAGAGACCCAGTACTTC
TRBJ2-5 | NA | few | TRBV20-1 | CSAREGKLGETQYF | TGCAGTGCTAGAGAGGGGAAGCTGGGAGAGACCCAGTACTTC
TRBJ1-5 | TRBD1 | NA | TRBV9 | CASSLQGAGGGPQHF | TGTGCCAGCAGCCTACAGGGGGCCGGGGGTGGGCCCCAGCATTTT
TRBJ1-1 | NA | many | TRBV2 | CASSDGQILNTEAFF | TGTGCCAGCAGTGATGGGCAGATACTGAACACTGAAGCTTTCTTT
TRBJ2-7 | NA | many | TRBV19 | CASSITGTYEQYF | TGTGCCAGTAGTATCACCGGGACCTACGAGCAGTACTTC
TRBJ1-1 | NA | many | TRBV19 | CASSNGEAFF | TGTGCCAGTAGTAACGGCGAAGCTTTCTTT
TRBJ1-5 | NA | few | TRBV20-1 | CSARTAISNQPQHF | TGCAGTGCTAGAACCGCTATCAGCAATCAGCCCCAGCATTTT
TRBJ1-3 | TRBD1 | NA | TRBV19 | CASSIPGQISGNTIYF | TGTGCCAGTAGTATCCCGGGACAGATCTCTGGAAACACCATATATTTT
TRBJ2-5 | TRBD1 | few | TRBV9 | CASSPTGGPKTQYF | TGTGCCAGCAGCCCCACAGGGGGTCCCAAGACCCAGTACTTC